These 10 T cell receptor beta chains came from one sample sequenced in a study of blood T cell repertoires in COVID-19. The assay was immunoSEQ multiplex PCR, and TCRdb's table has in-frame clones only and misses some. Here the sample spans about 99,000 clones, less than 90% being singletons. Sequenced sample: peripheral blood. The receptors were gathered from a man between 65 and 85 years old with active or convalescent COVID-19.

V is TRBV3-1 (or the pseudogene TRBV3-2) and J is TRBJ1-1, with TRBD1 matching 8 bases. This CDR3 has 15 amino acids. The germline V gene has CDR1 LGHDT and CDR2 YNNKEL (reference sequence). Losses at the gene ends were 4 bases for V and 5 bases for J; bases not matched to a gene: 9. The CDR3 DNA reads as TGTGCCAGCAGCCCAAGACAGGGGCAGAGGACTGAAGCTTTCTTT. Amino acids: CASSPRQGQRTEAFF.

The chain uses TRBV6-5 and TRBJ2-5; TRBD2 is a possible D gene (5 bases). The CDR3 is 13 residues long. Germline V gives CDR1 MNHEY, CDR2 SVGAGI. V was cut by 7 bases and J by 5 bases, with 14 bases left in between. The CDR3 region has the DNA TGTGCCAGCATGCGGGCGTTCGGCGAGACCCAGTACTTC. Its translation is CASMRAFGETQYF.

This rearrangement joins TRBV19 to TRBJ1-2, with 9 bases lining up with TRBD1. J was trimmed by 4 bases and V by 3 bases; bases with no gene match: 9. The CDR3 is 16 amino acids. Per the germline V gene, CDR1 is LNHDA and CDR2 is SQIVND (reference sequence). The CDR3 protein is CASSMTGTGNIYGYTF. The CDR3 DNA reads TGTGCCAGTAGTATGACCGGGACAGGGAACATCTATGGCTACACCTTC.

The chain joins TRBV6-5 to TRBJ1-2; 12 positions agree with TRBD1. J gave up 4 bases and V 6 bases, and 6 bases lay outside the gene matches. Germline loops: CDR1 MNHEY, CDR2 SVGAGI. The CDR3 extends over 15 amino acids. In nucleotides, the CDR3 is TGTGCCAGCAGCTGGGACAGGGGGCCGGTCTATGGCTACACCTTC. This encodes CASSWDRGPVYGYTF.

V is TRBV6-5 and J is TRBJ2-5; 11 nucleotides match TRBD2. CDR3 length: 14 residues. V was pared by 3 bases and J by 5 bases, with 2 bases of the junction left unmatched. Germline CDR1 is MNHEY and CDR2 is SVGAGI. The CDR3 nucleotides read TGTGCCAGCAGTTATACTAGCGGGGGTGAGACCCAGTACTTC. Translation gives CASSYTSGGETQYF.

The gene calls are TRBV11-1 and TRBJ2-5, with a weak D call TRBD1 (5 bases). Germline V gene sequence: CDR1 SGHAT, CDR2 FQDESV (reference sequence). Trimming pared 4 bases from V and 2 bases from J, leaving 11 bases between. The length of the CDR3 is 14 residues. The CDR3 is CASSSMGLQETQYF. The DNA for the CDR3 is TGTGCCAGCAGCTCGATGGGGCTACAAGAGACCCAGTACTTC.

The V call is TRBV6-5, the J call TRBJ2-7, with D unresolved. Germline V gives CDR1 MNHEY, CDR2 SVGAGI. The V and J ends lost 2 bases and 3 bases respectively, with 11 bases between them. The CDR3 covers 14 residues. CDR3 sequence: CASSYARGYYEQYF. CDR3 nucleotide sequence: TGTGCCAGCAGTTACGCACGCGGATACTACGAGCAGTACTTC.

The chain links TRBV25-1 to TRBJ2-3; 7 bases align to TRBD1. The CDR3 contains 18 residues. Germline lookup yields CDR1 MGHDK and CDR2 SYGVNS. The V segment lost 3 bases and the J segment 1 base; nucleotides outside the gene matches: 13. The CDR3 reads CASSDPTGPLDGTDTQYF. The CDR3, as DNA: TGTGCCAGCAGTGACCCGACAGGGCCCCTTGATGGCACAGATACGCAGTATTTT.

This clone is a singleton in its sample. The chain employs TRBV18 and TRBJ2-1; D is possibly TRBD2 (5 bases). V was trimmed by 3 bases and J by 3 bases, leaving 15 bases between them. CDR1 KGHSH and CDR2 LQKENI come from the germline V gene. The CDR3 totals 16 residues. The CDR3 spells CASSPGERTGYNEQFF. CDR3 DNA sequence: TGTGCCAGCTCACCTGGAGAGCGGACTGGCTACAATGAGCAGTTCTTC.

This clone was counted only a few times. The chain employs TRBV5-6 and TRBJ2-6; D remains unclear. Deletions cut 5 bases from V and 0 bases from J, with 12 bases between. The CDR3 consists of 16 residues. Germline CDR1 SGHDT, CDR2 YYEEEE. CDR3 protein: CASRSGAPSGANVLTF. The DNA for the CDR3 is TGTGCCAGCAGGTCAGGCGCACCCTCTGGGGCCAACGTCCTGACTTTC.